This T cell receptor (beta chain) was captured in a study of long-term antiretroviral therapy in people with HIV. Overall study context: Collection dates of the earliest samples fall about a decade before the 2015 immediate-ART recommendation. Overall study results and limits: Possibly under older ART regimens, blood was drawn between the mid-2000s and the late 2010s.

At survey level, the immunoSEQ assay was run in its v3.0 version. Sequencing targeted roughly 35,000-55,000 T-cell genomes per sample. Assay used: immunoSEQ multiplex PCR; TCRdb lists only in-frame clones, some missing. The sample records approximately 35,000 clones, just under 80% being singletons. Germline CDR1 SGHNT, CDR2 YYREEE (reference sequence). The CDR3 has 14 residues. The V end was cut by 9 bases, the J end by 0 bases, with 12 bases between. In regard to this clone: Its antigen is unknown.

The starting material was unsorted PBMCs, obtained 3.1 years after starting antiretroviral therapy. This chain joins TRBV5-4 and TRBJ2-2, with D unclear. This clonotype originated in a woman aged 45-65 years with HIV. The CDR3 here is CATVDRSNTGELFF. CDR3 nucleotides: TGTGCCACCGTGGACCGATCGAACACCGGGGAGCTGTTTTTT.